The T cell receptor (beta chain) under discussion was sequenced for a study of vaccination and CD4 T cells after COVID-19. Study background: Overlapping SARS-CoV-2, HCoV-NL63, HCoV-OC43 and HCoV-229E spike peptides stimulated the cells. No peptide, an HIV-1 Nef pool, or a CEFX pool was what each control culture received.

As to this clonotype: What it recognizes is unknown.

The Oncomine TCR Beta short-read assay sequenced DNA from cultured CD4+ T cells. Each CDR3 protein gets one entry after TCRdb re-called the PCR reads with MiXCR. The table has about 23,000 distinct CDR3 sequences, approximately 67% seen once. V lost 5 bases and J lost 8; bases outside the gene matches: 4. This CDR3 is built from 13 residues. Noted treatment: approximately 9-day PBMC culture with coronavirus spike peptide pools or control peptides (ViraFEST assay). Once peptide pools had expanded antigen-specific T cells, ViraFEST sequenced TCRs. Findings and caveats of the study: Looking at convalescent patients, a median around 90% of reactive clones were present only post-vaccination.

The rearrangement joins TRBV12-3 or TRBV12-4 to TRBJ1-2; TRBD1 matches 11 bases. Specimen: CD4+ T cells from blood, cultured in vitro, collected after SARS-CoV-2 vaccination. This clonotype originated in a human donor who received a COVID-19 vaccine. The CDR3 region has the DNA TGTGCCAGCAGTGTGGACAGGGGGCAAGGCTACACCTTC. Encoded protein: CASSVDRGQGYTF.